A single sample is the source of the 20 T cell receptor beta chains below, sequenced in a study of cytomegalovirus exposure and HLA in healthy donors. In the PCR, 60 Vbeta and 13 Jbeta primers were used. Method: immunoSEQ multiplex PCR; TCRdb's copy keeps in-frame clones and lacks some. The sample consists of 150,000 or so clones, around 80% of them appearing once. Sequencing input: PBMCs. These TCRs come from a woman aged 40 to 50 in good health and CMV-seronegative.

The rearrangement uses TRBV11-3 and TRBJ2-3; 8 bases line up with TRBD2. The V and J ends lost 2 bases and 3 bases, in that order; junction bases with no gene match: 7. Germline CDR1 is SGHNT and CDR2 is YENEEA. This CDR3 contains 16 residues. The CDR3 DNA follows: TGTGCCAGCAGCTTATCAGCGGGAGTTAGGACAGATACGCAGTATTTT. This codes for CASSLSAGVRTDTQYF.

This CDR3 reads CSVREGDGIYEQYF. The CDR3 DNA is TGCAGCGTTAGGGAGGGAGACGGGATCTACGAGCAGTACTTC. V gene TRBV29-1 combines with J gene TRBJ2-7; 7 bases agree with TRBD2. This CDR3 has 14 amino acids. Germline V gene sequence: CDR1 SQVTM, CDR2 ANQGSEA. V lost 5 bases and J lost 3; bases outside the gene matches: 10.

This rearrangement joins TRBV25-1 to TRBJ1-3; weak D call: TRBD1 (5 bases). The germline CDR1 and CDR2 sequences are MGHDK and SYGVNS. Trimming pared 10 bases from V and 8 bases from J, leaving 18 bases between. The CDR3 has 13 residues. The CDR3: CATSQGGWDTIYF. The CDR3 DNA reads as TGTGCCACCTCTCAGGGTGGGTGGGACACCATATATTTT.

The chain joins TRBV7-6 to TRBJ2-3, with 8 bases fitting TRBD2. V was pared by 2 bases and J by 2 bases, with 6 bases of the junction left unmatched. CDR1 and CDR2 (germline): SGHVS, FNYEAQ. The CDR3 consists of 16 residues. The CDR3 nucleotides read TGTGCCAGCAGCTTAACCTACGGGGGGGCCACAGATACGCAGTATTTT. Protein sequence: CASSLTYGGATDTQYF.

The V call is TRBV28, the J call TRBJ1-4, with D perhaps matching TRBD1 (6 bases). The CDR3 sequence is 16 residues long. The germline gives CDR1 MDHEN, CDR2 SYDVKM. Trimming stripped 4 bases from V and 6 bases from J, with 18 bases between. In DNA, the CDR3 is TGTGCCAGCAGTTCTCGAATCGGGACACCTTATGAAAAACTGTTTTTT. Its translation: CASSSRIGTPYEKLFF.

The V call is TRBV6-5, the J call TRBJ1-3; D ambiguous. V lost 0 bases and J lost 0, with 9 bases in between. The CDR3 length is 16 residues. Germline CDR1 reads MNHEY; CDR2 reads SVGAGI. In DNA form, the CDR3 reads TGTGCCAGCAGTTACTCGAGGTCCATCTCTGGAAACACCATATATTTT. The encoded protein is CASSYSRSISGNTIYF.

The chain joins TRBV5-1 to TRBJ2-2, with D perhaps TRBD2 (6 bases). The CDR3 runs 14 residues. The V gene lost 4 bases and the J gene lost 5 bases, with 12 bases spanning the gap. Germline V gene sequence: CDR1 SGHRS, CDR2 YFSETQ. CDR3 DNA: TGCGCCAGCAGCCCTATCGGGGGAACCGGGGAGCTGTTTTTT. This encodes CASSPIGGTGELFF.

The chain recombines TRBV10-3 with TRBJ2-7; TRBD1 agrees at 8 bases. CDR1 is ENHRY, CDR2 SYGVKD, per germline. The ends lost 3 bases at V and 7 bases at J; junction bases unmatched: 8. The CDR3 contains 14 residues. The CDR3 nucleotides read TGTGCCATCAGTGAAGGTCAGGGGGCACGGGAGCAGTACTTC. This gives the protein CAISEGQGAREQYF.

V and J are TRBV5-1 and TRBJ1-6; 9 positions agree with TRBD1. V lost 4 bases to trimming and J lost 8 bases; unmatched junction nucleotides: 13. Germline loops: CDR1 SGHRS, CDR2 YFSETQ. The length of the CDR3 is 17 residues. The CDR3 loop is CASSRGILTGGDSPLHF. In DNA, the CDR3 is TGCGCCAGCAGCAGAGGTATATTGACAGGGGGAGATTCACCCCTCCACTTT.

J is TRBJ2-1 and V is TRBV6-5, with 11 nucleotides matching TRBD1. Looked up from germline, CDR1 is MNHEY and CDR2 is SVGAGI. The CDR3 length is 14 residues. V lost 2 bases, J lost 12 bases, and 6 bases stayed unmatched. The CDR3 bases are TGTGCCAGCAGTTACCCGGGACAGGGGGTAGGGCAGTTCTTC. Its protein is CASSYPGQGVGQFF.

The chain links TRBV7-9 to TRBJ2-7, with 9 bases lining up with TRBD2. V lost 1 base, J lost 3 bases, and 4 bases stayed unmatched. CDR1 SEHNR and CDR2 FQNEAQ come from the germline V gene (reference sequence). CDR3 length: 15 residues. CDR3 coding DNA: TGTGCCAGCAGCTTAGATAGCGGGGGCCTCTACGAGCAGTACTTC. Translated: CASSLDSGGLYEQYF.

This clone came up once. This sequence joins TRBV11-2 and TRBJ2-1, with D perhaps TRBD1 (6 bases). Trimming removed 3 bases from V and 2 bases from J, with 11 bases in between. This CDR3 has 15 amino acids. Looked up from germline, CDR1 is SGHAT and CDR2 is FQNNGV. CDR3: CASSFYRDPYNEQFF. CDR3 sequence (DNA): TGTGCCAGCAGCTTTTACAGGGATCCCTACAATGAGCAGTTCTTC.

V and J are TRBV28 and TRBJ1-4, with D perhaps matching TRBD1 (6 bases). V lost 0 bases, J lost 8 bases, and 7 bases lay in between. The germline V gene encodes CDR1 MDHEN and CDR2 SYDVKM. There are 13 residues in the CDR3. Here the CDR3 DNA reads TGTGCCAGCAGTTTATGGGGGACAGAAAAACTGTTTTTT. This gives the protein CASSLWGTEKLFF.

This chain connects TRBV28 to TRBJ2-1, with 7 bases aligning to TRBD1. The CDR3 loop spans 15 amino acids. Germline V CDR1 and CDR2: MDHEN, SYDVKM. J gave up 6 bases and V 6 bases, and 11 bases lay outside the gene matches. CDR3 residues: CASRLRTGTANEQFF. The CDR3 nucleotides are TGTGCCAGCAGACTTCGCACCGGGACAGCCAATGAGCAGTTCTTC.

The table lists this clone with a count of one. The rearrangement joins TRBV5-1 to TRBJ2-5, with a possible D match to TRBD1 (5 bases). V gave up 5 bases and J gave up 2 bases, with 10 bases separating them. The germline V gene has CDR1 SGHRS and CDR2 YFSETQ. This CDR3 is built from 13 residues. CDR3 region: CASRWTTQETQYF. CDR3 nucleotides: TGCGCCAGCAGATGGACAACTCAAGAGACCCAGTACTTC.

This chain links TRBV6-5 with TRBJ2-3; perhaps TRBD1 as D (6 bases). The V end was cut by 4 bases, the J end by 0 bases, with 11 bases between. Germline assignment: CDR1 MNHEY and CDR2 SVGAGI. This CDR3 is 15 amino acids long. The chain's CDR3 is CASSSGTMSTDTQYF. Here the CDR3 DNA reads TGTGCCAGCAGTTCCGGGACAATGAGCACAGATACGCAGTATTTT.

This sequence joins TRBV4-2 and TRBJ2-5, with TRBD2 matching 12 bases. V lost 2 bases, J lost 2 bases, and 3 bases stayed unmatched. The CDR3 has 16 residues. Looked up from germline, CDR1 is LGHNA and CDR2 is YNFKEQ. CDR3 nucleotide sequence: TGTGCCAGCAGCCAATGGACTAGCGGGGAACAAGAGACCCAGTACTTC. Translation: CASSQWTSGEQETQYF.

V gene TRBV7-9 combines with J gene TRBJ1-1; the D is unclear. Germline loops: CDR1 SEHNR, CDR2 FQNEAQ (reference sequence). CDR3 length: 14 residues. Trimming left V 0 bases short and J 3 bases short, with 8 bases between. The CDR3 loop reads CASSLARLDTEAFF. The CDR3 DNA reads TGTGCCAGCAGCTTAGCTCGGTTGGACACTGAAGCTTTCTTT.

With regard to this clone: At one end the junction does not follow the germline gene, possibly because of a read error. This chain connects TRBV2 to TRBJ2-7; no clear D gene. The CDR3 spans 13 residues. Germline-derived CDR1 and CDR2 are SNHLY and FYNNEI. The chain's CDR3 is CASREDTSYEQYF. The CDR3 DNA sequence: TGTGCCAGCAGAGAAGACACCTCCTACGAGCAGTACTTC.

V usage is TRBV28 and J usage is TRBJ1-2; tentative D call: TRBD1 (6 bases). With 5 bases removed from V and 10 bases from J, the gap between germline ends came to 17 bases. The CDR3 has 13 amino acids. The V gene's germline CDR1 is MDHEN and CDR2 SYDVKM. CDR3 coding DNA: TGTGCCAGCAGTCCCCAACTGAGGACAGACTACACCTTC. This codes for CASSPQLRTDYTF.